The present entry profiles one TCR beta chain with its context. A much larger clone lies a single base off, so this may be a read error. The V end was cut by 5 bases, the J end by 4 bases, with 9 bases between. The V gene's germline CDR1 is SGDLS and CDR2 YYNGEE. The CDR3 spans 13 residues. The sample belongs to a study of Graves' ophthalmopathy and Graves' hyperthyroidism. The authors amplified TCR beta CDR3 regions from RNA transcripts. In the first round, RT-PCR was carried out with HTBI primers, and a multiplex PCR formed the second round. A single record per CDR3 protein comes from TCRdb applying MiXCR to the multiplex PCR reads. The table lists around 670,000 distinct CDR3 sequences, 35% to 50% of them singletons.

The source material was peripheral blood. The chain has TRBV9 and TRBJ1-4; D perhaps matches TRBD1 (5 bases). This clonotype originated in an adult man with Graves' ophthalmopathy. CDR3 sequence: CASSETVNEKLFF. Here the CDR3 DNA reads TGTGCCAGCAGTGAGACAGTTAATGAAAAACTGTTTTTT.